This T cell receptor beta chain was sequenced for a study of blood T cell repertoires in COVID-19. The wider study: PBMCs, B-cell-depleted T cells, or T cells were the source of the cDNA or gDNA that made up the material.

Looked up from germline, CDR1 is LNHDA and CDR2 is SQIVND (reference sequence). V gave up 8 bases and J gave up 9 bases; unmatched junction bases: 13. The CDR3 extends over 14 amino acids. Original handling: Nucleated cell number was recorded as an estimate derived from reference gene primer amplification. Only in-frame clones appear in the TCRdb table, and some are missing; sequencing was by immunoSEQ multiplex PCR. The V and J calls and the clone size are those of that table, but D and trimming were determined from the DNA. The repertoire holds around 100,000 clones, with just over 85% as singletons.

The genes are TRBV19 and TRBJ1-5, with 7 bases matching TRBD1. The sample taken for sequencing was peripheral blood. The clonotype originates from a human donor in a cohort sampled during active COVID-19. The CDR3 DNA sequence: TGTGCCAGTCAGACAGGGTTGGGAGTTGGGCCCCAGCATTTT. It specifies CASQTGLGVGPQHF.